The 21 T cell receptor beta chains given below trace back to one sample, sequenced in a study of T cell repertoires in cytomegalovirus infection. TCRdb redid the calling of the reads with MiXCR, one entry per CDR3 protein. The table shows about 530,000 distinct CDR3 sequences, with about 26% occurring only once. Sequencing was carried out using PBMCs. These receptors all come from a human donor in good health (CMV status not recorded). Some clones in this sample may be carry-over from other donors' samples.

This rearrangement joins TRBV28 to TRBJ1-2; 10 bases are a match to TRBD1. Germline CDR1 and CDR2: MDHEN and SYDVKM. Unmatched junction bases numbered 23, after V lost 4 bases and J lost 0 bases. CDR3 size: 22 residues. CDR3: CASSSRYRDRGLGPLSNYGYTF. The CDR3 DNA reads TGTGCCAGCAGTTCGCGTTACCGGGACAGGGGATTGGGCCCCTTATCTAACTATGGCTACACCTTC.

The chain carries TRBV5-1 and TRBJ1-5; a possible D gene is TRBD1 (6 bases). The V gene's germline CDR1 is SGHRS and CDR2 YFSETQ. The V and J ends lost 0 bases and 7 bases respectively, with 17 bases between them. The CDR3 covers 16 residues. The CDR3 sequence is CASSLGSGGTGQPQHF. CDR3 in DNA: TGCGCCAGCAGCTTGGGATCTGGGGGCACAGGCCAGCCCCAGCATTTT.

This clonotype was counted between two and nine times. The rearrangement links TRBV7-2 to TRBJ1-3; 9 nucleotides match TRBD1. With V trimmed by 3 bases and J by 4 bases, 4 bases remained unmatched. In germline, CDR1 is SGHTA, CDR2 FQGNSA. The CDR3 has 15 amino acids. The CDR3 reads CASSLNRGHGNTIYF. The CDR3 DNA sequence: TGTGCCAGCAGCTTGAACAGGGGGCACGGAAACACCATATATTTT.

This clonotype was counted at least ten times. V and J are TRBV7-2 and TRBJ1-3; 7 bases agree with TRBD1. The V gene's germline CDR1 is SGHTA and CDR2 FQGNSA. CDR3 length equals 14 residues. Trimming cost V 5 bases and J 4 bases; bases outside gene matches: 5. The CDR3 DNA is TGTGCCAGCAGCCCAGGGGGGCCGGGAAACACCATATATTTT. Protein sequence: CASSPGGPGNTIYF.

CDR3 loop: CASSSRVLAGGSPYEQYV. The DNA for the CDR3 is TGTGCCAGCAGCAGTCGGGTACTAGCGGGAGGTTCCCCTTACGAGCAGTACGTC. This rearrangement joins TRBV11-2 to TRBJ2-7, with 12 bases lining up with TRBD2. The CDR3 length is 18 residues. V lost 5 bases and J lost 4; bases outside the gene matches: 15. The germline V gene has CDR1 SGHAT and CDR2 FQNNGV.

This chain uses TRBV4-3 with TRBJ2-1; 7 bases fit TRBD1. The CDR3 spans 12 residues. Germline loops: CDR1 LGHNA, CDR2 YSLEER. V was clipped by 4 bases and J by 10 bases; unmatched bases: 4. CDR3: CASSRSDREQFF. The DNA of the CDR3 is TGCGCCAGCAGCCGGTCGGACAGGGAGCAGTTCTTC.

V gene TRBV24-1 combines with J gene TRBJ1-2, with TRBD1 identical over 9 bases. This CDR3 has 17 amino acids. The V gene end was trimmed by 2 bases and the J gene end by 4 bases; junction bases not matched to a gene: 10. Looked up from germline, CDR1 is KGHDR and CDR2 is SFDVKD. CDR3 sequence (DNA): TGTGCCACCAGTGATTCATCCGGGACAGGGACAGTCTATGGCTACACCTTC. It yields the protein CATSDSSGTGTVYGYTF.

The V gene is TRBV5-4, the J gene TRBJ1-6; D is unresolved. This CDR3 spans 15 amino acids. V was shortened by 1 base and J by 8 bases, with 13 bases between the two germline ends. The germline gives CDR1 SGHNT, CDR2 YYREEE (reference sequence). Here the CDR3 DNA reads TGTGCCAGCAGCTTGTTAAAGGGTGTGGATTCACCCCTCCACTTT. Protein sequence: CASSLLKGVDSPLHF.

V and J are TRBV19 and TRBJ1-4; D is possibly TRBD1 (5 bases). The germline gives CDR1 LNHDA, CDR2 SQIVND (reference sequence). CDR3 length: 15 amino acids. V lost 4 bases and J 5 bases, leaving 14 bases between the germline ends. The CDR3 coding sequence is TGTGCCAGTAGTACAACAGCGGGGGAAAATGAAAAACTGTTTTTT. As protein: CASSTTAGENEKLFF. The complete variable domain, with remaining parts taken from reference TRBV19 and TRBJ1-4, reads DGGITQSPKYLFRKEGQNVTLSCEQNLNHDAMYWYRQDPGQGLRLIYYSQIVNDFQKGDIAEGYSVSREKKESFPLTVTSAQKNPTAFYLCASSTTAGENEKLFFGSGTQLSVL.

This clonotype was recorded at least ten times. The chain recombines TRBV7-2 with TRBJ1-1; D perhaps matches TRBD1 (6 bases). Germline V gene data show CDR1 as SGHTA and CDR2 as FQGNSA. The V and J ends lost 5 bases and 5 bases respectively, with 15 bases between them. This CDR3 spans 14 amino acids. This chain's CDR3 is CASSPGGGRTEAFF. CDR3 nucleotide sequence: TGTGCCAGCAGCCCGGGAGGGGGGCGGACTGAAGCTTTCTTT.

The CDR3 region is CASSPDPSGRHNEQFF. DNA for the CDR3: TGTGCCAGCAGTCCCGACCCTAGCGGGAGGCACAATGAGCAGTTCTTC. The chain couples TRBV6-2 or TRBV6-3 to TRBJ2-1; TRBD2 matches at 11 bases. This CDR3 has 16 residues. After removal of 5 bases from V and 5 bases from J, the junction contained 8 bases not matched to a gene. Germline loops: CDR1 MNHEY, CDR2 SVGEGT.

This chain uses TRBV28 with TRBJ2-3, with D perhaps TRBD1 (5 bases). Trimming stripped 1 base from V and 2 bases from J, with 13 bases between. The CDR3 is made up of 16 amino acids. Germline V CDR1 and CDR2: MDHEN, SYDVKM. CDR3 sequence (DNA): TGTGCCAGCAGTTTATCCACAGGCGCTTACACAGATACGCAGTATTTT. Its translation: CASSLSTGAYTDTQYF.

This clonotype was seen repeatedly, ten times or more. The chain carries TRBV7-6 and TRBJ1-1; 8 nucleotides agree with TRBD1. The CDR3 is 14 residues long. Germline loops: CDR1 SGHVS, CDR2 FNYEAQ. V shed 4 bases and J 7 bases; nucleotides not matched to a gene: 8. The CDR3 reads CASSSQDRVLEAFF. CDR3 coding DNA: TGTGCCAGCAGCTCCCAGGACAGGGTCCTTGAAGCTTTCTTT.

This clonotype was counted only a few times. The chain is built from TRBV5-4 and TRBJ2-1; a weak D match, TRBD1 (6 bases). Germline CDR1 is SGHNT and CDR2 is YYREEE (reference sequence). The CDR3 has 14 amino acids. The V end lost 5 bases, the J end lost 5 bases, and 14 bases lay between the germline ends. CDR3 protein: CASRLDSDHNEQFF. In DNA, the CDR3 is TGTGCCAGCAGGCTGGACAGTGACCACAATGAGCAGTTCTTC.

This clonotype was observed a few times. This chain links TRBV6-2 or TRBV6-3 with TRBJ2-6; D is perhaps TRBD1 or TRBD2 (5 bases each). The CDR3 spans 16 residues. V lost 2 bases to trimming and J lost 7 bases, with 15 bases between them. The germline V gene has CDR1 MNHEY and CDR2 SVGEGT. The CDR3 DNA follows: TGTGCCAGCAGTTACCCCCTCTTTGGGGGTGCCAACGTCCTGACTTTC. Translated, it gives CASSYPLFGGANVLTF.

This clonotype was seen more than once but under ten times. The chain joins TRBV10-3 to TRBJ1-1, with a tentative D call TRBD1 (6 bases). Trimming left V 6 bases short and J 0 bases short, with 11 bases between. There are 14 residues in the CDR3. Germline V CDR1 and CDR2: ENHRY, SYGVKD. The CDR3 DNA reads TGTGCCATCAGCGCAGGACAGATGAACACTGAAGCTTTCTTT. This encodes CAISAGQMNTEAFF.

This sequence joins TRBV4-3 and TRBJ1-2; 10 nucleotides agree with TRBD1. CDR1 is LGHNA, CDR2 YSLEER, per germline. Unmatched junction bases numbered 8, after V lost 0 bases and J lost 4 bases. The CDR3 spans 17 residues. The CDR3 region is CASSQDVPGQGVYGYTF. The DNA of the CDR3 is TGCGCCAGCAGCCAAGACGTTCCCGGACAGGGGGTCTATGGCTACACCTTC.

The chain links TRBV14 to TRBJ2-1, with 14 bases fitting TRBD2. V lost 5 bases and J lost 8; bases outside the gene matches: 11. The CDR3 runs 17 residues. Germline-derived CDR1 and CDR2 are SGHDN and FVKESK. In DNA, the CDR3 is TGTGCCAGCAGCTCAAGCATTGGACTAGCGGGAGGAGATGAGCAGTTCTTC. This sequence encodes CASSSSIGLAGGDEQFF.

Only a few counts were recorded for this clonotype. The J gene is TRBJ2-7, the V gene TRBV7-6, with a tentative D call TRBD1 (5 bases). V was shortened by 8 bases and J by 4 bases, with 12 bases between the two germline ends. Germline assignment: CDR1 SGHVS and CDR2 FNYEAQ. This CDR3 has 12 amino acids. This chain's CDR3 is CASGRVTYEQYF. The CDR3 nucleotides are TGTGCCAGCGGCAGGGTGACGTACGAGCAGTACTTC.

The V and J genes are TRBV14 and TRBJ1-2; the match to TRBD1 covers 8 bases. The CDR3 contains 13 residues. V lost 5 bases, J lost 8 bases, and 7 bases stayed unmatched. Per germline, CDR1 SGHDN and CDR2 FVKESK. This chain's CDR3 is CASSFGQGSGYTF. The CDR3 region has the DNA TGTGCCAGCAGCTTTGGACAGGGAAGCGGCTACACCTTC.

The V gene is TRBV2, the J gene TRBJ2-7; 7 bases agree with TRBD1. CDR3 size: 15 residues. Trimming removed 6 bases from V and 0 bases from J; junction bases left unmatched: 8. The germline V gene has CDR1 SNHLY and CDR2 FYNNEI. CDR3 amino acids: CASRKSGTASYEQYF. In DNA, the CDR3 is TGTGCCAGCAGAAAATCCGGGACAGCCTCCTACGAGCAGTACTTC. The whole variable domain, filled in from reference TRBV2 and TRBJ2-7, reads EPEVTQTPSHQVTQMGQEVILRCVPISNHLYFYWYRQILGQKVEFLVSFYNNEISEKSEIFDDQFSVERPDGSNFTLKIRSTKLEDSAMYFCASRKSGTASYEQYFGPGTRLTVT.